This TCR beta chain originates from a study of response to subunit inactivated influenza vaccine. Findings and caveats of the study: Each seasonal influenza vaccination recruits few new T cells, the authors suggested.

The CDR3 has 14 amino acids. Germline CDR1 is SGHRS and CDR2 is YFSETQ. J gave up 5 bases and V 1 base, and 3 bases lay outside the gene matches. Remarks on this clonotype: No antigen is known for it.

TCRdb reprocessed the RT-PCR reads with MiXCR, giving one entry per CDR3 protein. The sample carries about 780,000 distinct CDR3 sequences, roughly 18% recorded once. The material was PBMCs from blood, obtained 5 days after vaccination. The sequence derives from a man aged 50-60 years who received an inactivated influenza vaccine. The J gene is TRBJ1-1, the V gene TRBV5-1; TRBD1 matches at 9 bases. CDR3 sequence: CASSLNGQGTEAFF. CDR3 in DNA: TGCGCCAGCAGCTTGAATGGACAGGGGACTGAAGCTTTCTTT. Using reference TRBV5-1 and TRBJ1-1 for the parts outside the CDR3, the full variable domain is KAGVTQTPRYLIKTRGQQVTLSCSPISGHRSVSWYQQTPGQGLQFLFEYFSETQRNKGNFPGRFSGRQFSNSRSEMNVSTLELGDSALYLCASSLNGQGTEAFFGQGTRLTVV.